The 30 T cell receptor beta chains in this list originate from one sample, sequenced in a study of blood T cells in healthy people across ages. A second PCR, run for roughly 6 to 11 cycles, used a sample-barcoded 5' primer plus a J-beta primer mix. MiXCR was run by TCRdb on the 5' RACE reads, yielding one entry per CDR3 protein. The table records about 670,000 distinct CDR3 sequences, roughly 43% of them present only once. The sequencing input was blood. The receptors originated from a man older than 75 in good health.

The rearrangement joins TRBV10-3 to TRBJ1-1; 8 nucleotides line up with TRBD1. V shed 3 bases and J 6 bases; nucleotides not matched to a gene: 3. CDR3 length equals 13 residues. Germline-derived CDR1 and CDR2 are ENHRY and SYGVKD. DNA for the CDR3: TGTGCCATCAGTGACAGGGGGCAAGCTGAAGCTTTCTTT. This encodes CAISDRGQAEAFF.

This chain's CDR3 is CASWARIESYEQYF. As DNA, the CDR3 is TGTGCCAGCTGGGCCCGAATTGAGTCCTACGAGCAGTACTTC. The chain carries TRBV28 and TRBJ2-4; D not certain. The J call may be in error: the DNA end matches TRBJ2-7 better. Looked up from germline, CDR1 is MDHEN and CDR2 is SYDVKM. This CDR3 has 14 residues.

This clonotype was counted between two and nine times. V gene TRBV4-2 combines with J gene TRBJ1-1, with no clear D. Germline CDR1 reads LGHNA; CDR2 reads YNFKEQ. V lost 1 base to trimming and J lost 0 bases, with 6 bases between them. The CDR3 extends over 14 amino acids. The CDR3, as DNA: TGTGCCAGCAGCCAAGTAGGCCTGAACACTGAAGCTTTCTTT. As protein: CASSQVGLNTEAFF.

This clonotype was counted between two and nine times. V and J are TRBV28 and TRBJ2-5; 8 bases align to TRBD2. With V trimmed by 3 bases and J by 2 bases, 8 bases remained unmatched. Germline loops: CDR1 MDHEN, CDR2 SYDVKM. CDR3 length equals 16 residues. The CDR3 sequence is CASSFTGGQEQETQYF. The CDR3 DNA reads TGTGCCAGCAGTTTTACGGGAGGGCAAGAGCAAGAGACCCAGTACTTC.

This chain uses TRBV3-1 with TRBJ1-1; 8 bases agree with TRBD1. V dropped 0 bases and J dropped 1; count of bases not matched to a gene: 10. This CDR3 spans 18 amino acids. Germline lookup yields CDR1 LGHDT and CDR2 YNNKEL (reference sequence). CDR3 bases: TGTGCCAGCAGCCAAGATTTCGTCGGCGGGACAGGGAACACTGAAGCTTTCTTT. It encodes CASSQDFVGGTGNTEAFF.

The rearrangement uses TRBV6-1 and TRBJ2-2; the D is unclear. The length of the CDR3 is 13 residues. Germline-derived CDR1 and CDR2 are MNHNS and SASEGT. V lost 2 bases to trimming and J lost 4 bases, with 5 bases between them. CDR3 loop: CASSELSTGELFF. Here the CDR3 DNA reads TGTGCCAGCAGTGAACTGTCCACCGGGGAGCTGTTTTTT.

This rearrangement joins TRBV6-4 to TRBJ2-3; TRBD2 matches at 8 bases. The CDR3 extends over 15 amino acids. The V gene end was trimmed by 2 bases and the J gene end by 5 bases; junction bases not matched to a gene: 6. The germline gives CDR1 MRHNA, CDR2 SNTAGT. This CDR3 reads CASSDEAGVGDTQYF. The CDR3 region has the DNA TGTGCCAGCAGTGACGAAGCGGGAGTTGGAGATACGCAGTATTTT.

This chain links TRBV30 with TRBJ1-5; D remains unclear. With 2 bases removed from V and 3 bases from J, the gap between germline ends came to 8 bases. From germline, CDR1 is GTSNPN and CDR2 SVGIG (reference sequence). CDR3 length: 13 residues. The DNA of the CDR3 is TGTGCCTGGAGTTCGGAGGCCAATCAGCCCCAGCATTTT. This translates into CAWSSEANQPQHF. Supplemented by reference TRBV30 and TRBJ1-5, the full variable domain reads SQTIHQWPATLVQPVGSPLSLECTVEGTSNPNLYWYRQAAGRGLQLLFYSVGIGQISSEVPQNLSASRPQDRQFILSSKKLLLSDSGFYLCAWSSEANQPQHFGDGTRLSIL.

This clonotype was detected only a few times. This rearrangement joins TRBV6-5 to TRBJ2-3, with a possible D match to TRBD1 (6 bases). V was clipped by 6 bases and J by 0 bases, with 16 bases between them. Germline lookup yields CDR1 MNHEY and CDR2 SVGAGI. The CDR3 has 16 residues. CDR3 amino acids: CASRTWTDTSTDTQYF. The DNA for the CDR3 is TGTGCCAGCAGGACCTGGACAGACACTAGCACAGATACGCAGTATTTT.

This chain uses TRBV27 with TRBJ2-3; 10 bases align to TRBD2. Germline values: CDR1 MNHEY, CDR2 SMNVEV (reference sequence). With V trimmed by 5 bases and J by 3 bases, 8 bases remained unmatched. The CDR3 runs to 16 residues. CDR3 loop: CASSDYSGGDTDTQYF. The CDR3, as DNA: TGTGCCAGCAGTGATTACAGCGGGGGGGATACAGATACGCAGTATTTT.

The CDR3 is CASSLEEGGVYGYTF. The CDR3, as DNA: TGTGCCAGCAGCTTAGAGGAAGGAGGGGTCTATGGCTACACCTTC. V and J are TRBV7-9 and TRBJ1-2; a possible D gene is TRBD1 (5 bases). The V and J ends lost 1 base and 4 bases respectively, with 13 bases between them. The germline CDR1 and CDR2 sequences are SEHNR and FQNEAQ (reference sequence). The CDR3 runs 15 residues.

This clonotype was counted at least ten times. V and J are TRBV2 and TRBJ2-3; 7 positions agree with TRBD1. CDR3 length: 13 residues. J lost 1 base, V lost 8 bases, and 3 bases had no gene match. CDR1 and CDR2 from the germline V gene are SNHLY and FYNNEI. The CDR3 sequence: CASWDRGTDTQYF. CDR3 bases: TGTGCCAGCTGGGACAGAGGCACAGATACGCAGTATTTT. Together with reference TRBV2 and TRBJ2-3, the CDR3 gives the full variable domain: EPEVTQTPSHQVTQMGQEVILRCVPISNHLYFYWYRQILGQKVEFLVSFYNNEISEKSEIFDDQFSVERPDGSNFTLKIRSTKLEDSAMYFCASWDRGTDTQYFGPGTRLTVL.

In its sample, this clonotype was seen a few times. J is TRBJ1-2 and V is TRBV4-3; tentatively, D is TRBD1 (5 bases). The ends were cut back, 4 bases at V and 6 bases at J, with 15 bases in the middle. The CDR3 totals 14 residues. Germline CDR1 LGHNA, CDR2 YSLEER. This CDR3 reads CASSPDSVGDGYTF. Written as DNA, the CDR3 is TGCGCCAGCAGCCCAGACAGCGTTGGAGATGGCTACACCTTC.

The rearrangement links TRBV28 to TRBJ1-6; weak D call: TRBD1 (6 bases). Germline V gene lookup returns CDR1 MDHEN and CDR2 SYDVKM. Between the trimmed V and J ends, which lost 7 bases and 5 bases, there was a span of 21 bases. CDR3 length equals 17 residues. CDR3 sequence reads: CASNALGGPENNSPLHF. In DNA form, the CDR3 reads TGTGCCAGCAATGCATTGGGGGGGCCAGAGAATAATTCACCCCTCCACTTT.

The genes are TRBV6-2 or TRBV6-3 and TRBJ2-7; TRBD1 might be the D (6 bases). Germline V CDR1 and CDR2: MNHEY, SVGEGT. This CDR3 has 13 amino acids. V gave up 6 bases and J gave up 8 bases, with 17 bases separating them. The chain's CDR3 is CASRTGSRYKQYF. The CDR3 DNA reads TGTGCCAGCAGAACAGGGTCACGATATAAGCAGTACTTC.

The gene calls are TRBV6-1 and TRBJ2-2; no firm D call. Trimming took off 7 bases at V and 4 bases at J, with 10 bases between the two ends. The CDR3 has 13 residues. CDR1 and CDR2 from the germline V gene are MNHNS and SASEGT. CDR3 nucleotides: TGTGCCAGCATTAGGCATGGCACCGGGGAGCTGTTTTTT. Translating it yields CASIRHGTGELFF.

The gene calls are TRBV11-2 and TRBJ2-7, with 7 bases lining up with TRBD1. With 7 bases clipped from V and 5 bases from J, the junction kept 8 bases outside the gene matches. The CDR3 is 13 amino acids. CDR1 is SGHAT and CDR2 is FQNNGV in the germline V gene. For the CDR3, the DNA is TGTGCCAGCAACGACAGGGCTAGAGACGAGCAGTACTTC. It codes for CASNDRARDEQYF.

There are a few counts of this clonotype. The chain joins TRBV5-1 to TRBJ2-1, with 8 nucleotides matching TRBD2. CDR3 length: 15 amino acids. Germline V gene data show CDR1 as SGHRS and CDR2 as YFSETQ. The ends lost 2 bases at V and 2 bases at J; junction bases unmatched: 3. The CDR3 spells CASSLSGSPYNEQFF. As DNA, the CDR3 is TGCGCCAGCAGCTTAAGCGGGAGCCCCTACAATGAGCAGTTCTTC.

This clonotype showed up just a few times. This rearrangement joins TRBV5-1 to TRBJ1-2; D call uncertain. Germline lookup yields CDR1 SGHRS and CDR2 YFSETQ. The CDR3 is 15 residues long. V gave up 0 bases and J gave up 6 bases, with 15 bases separating them. DNA of the CDR3: TGCGCCAGCAGCTTGGTACAGATCCAGAGCGATGGCTACACCTTC. Translating it yields CASSLVQIQSDGYTF.

This clonotype was observed a handful of times. This may arise from a read error, as a much more abundant clone is one base away. The chain couples TRBV29-1 to TRBJ2-2; 8 bases map to TRBD1. Germline CDR1 is SQVTM and CDR2 is ANQGSEA. This CDR3 is built from 15 residues. The CDR3 protein is CGAGDRGSSTGELFF. CDR3 DNA: TGCGGCGCCGGCGACAGGGGAAGTTCCACCGGGGAGCTGTTTTTT.

A few counts support this clonotype. The chain is built from TRBV25-1 and TRBJ1-2; D call uncertain. V lost 2 bases to trimming and J lost 7 bases, with 26 bases between them. Germline loops: CDR1 MGHDK, CDR2 SYGVNS. This CDR3 has 18 residues. CDR3 bases: TGTGCCAGCAGTGAAAATGGGTTGTTGAGTCCCGAGGGCTCTGGCTACACCTTC. Translating it yields CASSENGLLSPEGSGYTF.

Regarding this clonotype: One end of the junction fails to match germline, which may point to a read error. CDR3 region: CASSVTGGGDEQFF. The CDR3 DNA sequence: TGTGCCAGCAGCGTAACGGGAGGAGGCGATGAGCAGTTCTTC. This rearrangement joins TRBV7-3 to TRBJ2-1, with 7 bases identical to TRBD2. This CDR3 region has 14 residues. From germline, CDR1 is SGHTA and CDR2 FQGTGA.

The V and J genes are TRBV24-1 and TRBJ2-3; 11 nucleotides line up with TRBD1. The CDR3 consists of 12 residues. In germline, CDR1 is KGHDR, CDR2 SFDVKD. The CDR3 sequence: CATGQGADTQYF. As DNA, the CDR3 is TGTGCAACGGGACAGGGGGCAGATACGCAGTATTTT.

The chain uses TRBV4-3 and TRBJ2-7; TRBD2 might be the D (6 bases). The CDR3 length is 17 residues. Trimming took 0 bases from V and 0 from J, leaving 15 bases between them. CDR1 and CDR2 (germline): LGHNA, YSLEER. The CDR3 protein is CASSQDLAGLVSYEQYF. In nucleotides, the CDR3 is TGCGCCAGCAGCCAAGATCTGGCGGGACTGGTCTCCTACGAGCAGTACTTC.

This clonotype has at least ten counts. The rearrangement joins TRBV6-5 to TRBJ2-4, with a weak D call TRBD1 (6 bases). With 1 base removed from V and 8 bases from J, the gap between germline ends came to 9 bases. The V gene's germline CDR1 is MNHEY and CDR2 SVGAGI. This CDR3 has 13 amino acids. The CDR3 DNA reads as TGTGCCAGCAGTTACTTACAGGGAGACATTCAGTACTTC. It is translated as CASSYLQGDIQYF.

On this clonotype: At one of its ends the junction is not consistent with the germline gene, which may arise from a read error. The V gene is TRBV20-1, the J gene TRBJ2-3; 10 bases agree with TRBD1. CDR3 size: 19 residues. CDR1 is DFQATT, CDR2 SNEGSKA, per germline (reference sequence). CDR3 residues: CSAHDRGQRSDISTDTRYF. The CDR3 DNA follows: TGCAGTGCACACGACAGGGGGCAGCGAAGCGATATTAGCACAGATACGCGGTATTTT.

This clonotype has just a few counts. The V and J genes are TRBV12-3 or TRBV12-4 and TRBJ1-4, with 7 bases identical to TRBD1. V lost 3 bases and J lost 1; bases outside the gene matches: 5. This CDR3 region has 16 residues. The CDR3 protein is CASSFGQGVTNEKLFF. CDR3 nucleotides: TGTGCCAGCAGTTTTGGGCAGGGGGTAACTAATGAAAAACTGTTTTTT.

V and J are TRBV18 and TRBJ2-4, with D possibly being TRBD1 (6 bases). The J call may not be correct, given that the DNA end is closer to TRBJ2-7. The CDR3 has 12 residues. The germline V gene has CDR1 KGHSH and CDR2 LQKENI. This CDR3 reads CASTDSNYEQYF. As DNA, the CDR3 is TGTGCCAGCACGGACAGCAACTACGAGCAGTACTTC.

The chain employs TRBV28 and TRBJ2-1; D remains unclear. The CDR3 runs 17 residues. The V end was cut by 4 bases, the J end by 2 bases, with 18 bases between. The V gene's germline CDR1 is MDHEN and CDR2 SYDVKM. The CDR3 loop reads CASSSLVRTATYNEQFF. The CDR3 DNA sequence: TGTGCCAGCAGTTCACTCGTTAGGACGGCCACCTACAATGAGCAGTTCTTC. The full variable domain, with the rest looked up from reference TRBV28 and TRBJ2-1, is DVKVTQSSRYLVKRTGEKVFLECVQDMDHENMFWYRQDPGLGLRLIYFSYDVKMKEKGDIPEGYSVSREKKERFSLILESASTNQTSMYLCASSSLVRTATYNEQFFGPGTRLTVL.

This rearrangement joins TRBV6-6 to TRBJ2-7; D tentatively reads TRBD1 or TRBD2 (5 bases each). The germline V gene has CDR1 MNHNY and CDR2 SVGAGI (reference sequence). Between the trimmed V and J ends, which lost 6 bases and 2 bases, there was a span of 11 bases. This CDR3 comprises 13 residues. The CDR3 loop reads CASSGGQTYEQYF. As DNA, the CDR3 is TGTGCCAGCAGCGGAGGACAAACCTACGAGCAGTACTTC.